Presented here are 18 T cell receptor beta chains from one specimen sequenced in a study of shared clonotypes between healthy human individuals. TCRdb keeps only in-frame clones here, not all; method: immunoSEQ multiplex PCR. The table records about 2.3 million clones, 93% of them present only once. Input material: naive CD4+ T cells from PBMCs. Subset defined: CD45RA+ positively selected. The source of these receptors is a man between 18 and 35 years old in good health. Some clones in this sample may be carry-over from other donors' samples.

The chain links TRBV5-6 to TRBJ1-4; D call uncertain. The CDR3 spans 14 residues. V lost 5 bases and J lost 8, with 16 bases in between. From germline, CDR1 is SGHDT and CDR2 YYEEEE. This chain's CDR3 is CASRLLRAGEKLFF. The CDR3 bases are TGTGCCAGCAGACTACTTCGGGCGGGGGAAAAACTGTTTTTT.

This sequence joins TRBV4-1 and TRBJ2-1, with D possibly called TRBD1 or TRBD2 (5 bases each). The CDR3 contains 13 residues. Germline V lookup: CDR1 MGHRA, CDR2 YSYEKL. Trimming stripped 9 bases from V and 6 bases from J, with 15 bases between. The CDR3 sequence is CASRREGVNEQFF. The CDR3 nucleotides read TGCGCCAGTCGCCGGGAAGGGGTCAATGAGCAGTTCTTC.

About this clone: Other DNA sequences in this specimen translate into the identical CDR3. The CDR3 loop is CASSQDVGTDTQYF. The CDR3 region has the DNA TGCGCCAGCAGCCAAGACGTGGGAACAGATACGCAGTATTTT. This rearrangement joins TRBV4-1 to TRBJ2-3, with unresolved D. The CDR3 extends over 14 amino acids. From germline, CDR1 is MGHRA and CDR2 YSYEKL. V was trimmed by 0 bases and J by 3 bases, leaving 7 bases between them.

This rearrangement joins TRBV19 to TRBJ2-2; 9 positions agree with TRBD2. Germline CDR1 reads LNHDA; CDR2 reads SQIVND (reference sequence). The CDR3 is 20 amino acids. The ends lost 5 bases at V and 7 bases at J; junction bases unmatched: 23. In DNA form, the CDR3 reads TGTGCCAGTAGTTTTTCAGGGCTTTTTCGGCGGGAGGGCCAGATCGGGGAGCTGTTTTTT. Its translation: CASSFSGLFRREGQIGELFF.

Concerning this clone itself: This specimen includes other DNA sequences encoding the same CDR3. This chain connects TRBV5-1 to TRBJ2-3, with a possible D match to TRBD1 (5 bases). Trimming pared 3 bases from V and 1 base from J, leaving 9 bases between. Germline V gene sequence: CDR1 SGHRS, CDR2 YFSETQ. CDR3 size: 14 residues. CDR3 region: CASSSLGGTDTQYF. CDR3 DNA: TGCGCCAGCAGCTCCCTAGGGGGCACAGATACGCAGTATTTT.

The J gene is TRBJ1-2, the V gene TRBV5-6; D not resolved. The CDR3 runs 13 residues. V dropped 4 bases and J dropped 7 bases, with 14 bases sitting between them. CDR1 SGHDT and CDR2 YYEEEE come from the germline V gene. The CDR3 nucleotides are TGTGCCAGCAGCCCGCAGAGGGCTGGTGGCTACACCTTC. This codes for CASSPQRAGGYTF.

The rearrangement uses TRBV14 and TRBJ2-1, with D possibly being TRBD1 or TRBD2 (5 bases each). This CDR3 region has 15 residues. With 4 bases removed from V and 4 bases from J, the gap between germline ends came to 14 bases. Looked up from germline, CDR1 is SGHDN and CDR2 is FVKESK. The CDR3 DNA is TGTGCCAGCAGCCCCCGGGACCCCGGGTACAATGAGCAGTTCTTC. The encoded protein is CASSPRDPGYNEQFF. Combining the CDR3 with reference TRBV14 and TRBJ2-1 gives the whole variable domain EAGVTQFPSHSVIEKGQTVTLRCDPISGHDNLYWYRRVMGKEIKFLLHFVKESKQDESGMPNNRFLAERTGGTYSTLKVQPAELEDSGVYFCASSPRDPGYNEQFFGPGTRLTVL.

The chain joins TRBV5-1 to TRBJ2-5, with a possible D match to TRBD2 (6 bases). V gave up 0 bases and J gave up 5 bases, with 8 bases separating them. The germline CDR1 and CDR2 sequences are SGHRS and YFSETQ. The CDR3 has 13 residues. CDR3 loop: CASSLGTKETQYF. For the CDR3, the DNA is TGCGCCAGCAGCTTGGGGACTAAGGAGACCCAGTACTTC.

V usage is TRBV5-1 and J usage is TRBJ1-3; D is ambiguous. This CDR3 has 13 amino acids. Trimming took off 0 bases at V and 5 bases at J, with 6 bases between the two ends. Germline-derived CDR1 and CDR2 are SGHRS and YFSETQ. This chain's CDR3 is CASSLEARNTIYF. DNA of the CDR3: TGCGCCAGCAGCTTGGAAGCGCGAAACACCATATATTTT.

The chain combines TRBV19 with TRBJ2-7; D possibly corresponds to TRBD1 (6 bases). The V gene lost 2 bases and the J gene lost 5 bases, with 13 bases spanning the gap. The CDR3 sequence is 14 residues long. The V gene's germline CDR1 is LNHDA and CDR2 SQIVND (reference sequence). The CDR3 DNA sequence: TGTGCCAGTAGTATATCCCCAGGGGCCCACGAGCAGTACTTC. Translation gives CASSISPGAHEQYF.

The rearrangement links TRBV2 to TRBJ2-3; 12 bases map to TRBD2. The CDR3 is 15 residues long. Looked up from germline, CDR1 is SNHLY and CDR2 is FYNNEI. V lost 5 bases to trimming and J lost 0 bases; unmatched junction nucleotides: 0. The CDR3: CASSLAGGSTDTQYF. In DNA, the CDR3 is TGTGCCAGCAGTCTAGCGGGAGGGAGCACAGATACGCAGTATTTT. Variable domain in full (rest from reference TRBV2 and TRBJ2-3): EPEVTQTPSHQVTQMGQEVILRCVPISNHLYFYWYRQILGQKVEFLVSFYNNEISEKSEIFDDQFSVERPDGSNFTLKIRSTKLEDSAMYFCASSLAGGSTDTQYFGPGTRLTVL.

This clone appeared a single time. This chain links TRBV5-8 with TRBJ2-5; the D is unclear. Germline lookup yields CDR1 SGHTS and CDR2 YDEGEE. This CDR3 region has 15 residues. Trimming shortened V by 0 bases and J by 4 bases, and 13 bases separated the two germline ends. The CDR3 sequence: CASSLEVVSRETQYF. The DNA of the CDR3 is TGTGCCAGCAGCTTGGAGGTGGTCAGTAGAGAGACCCAGTACTTC.

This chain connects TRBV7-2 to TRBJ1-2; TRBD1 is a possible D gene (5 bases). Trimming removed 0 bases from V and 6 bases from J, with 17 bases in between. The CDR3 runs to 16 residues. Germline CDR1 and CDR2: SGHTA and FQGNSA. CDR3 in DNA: TGTGCCAGCAGCTTAGCGCCCGGGGCGCGGTTGGATGGCTACACCTTC. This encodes CASSLAPGARLDGYTF.

CDR3 nucleotides: TGTGCCAGCAGCTTGGGGACTAGCGGGGGATATTGGTTCTTC. This sequence encodes CASSLGTSGGYWFF. The rearrangement joins TRBV7-2 to TRBJ2-1; 14 bases agree with TRBD2. V lost 3 bases and J lost 15; bases outside the gene matches: 7. The V gene's germline CDR1 is SGHTA and CDR2 FQGNSA. The CDR3 is 14 amino acids.

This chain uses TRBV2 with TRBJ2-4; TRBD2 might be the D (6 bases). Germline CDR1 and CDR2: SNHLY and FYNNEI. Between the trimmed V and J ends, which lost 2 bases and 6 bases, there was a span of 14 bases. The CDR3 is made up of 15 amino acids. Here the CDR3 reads CASSERTLGGNIQYF. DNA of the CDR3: TGTGCCAGCAGTGAAAGGACCCTGGGAGGAAACATTCAGTACTTC.

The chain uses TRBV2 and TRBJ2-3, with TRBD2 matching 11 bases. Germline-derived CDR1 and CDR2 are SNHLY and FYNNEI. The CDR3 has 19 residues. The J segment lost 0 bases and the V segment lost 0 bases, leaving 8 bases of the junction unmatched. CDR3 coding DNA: TGTGCCAGCAGTGAAGCGGGGACTAGCGGCCCACGCAGCACAGATACGCAGTATTTT. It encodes CASSEAGTSGPRSTDTQYF.

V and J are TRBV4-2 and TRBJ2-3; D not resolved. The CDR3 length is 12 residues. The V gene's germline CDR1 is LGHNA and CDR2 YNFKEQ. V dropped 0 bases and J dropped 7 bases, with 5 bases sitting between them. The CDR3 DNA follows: TGTGCCAGCAGCCAAGAACGGAATACGCAGTATTTT. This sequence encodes CASSQERNTQYF.

The DNA for the CDR3 is TGCGCCAGCAGCCTGTTGGGGAAGAACACCGGGGAGCTGTTTTTT. It yields the protein CASSLLGKNTGELFF. The chain is built from TRBV5-1 and TRBJ2-2; unclear D gene. The CDR3 has 15 amino acids. V was trimmed by 4 bases and J by 1 base, leaving 11 bases between them. The V gene's germline CDR1 is SGHRS and CDR2 YFSETQ.